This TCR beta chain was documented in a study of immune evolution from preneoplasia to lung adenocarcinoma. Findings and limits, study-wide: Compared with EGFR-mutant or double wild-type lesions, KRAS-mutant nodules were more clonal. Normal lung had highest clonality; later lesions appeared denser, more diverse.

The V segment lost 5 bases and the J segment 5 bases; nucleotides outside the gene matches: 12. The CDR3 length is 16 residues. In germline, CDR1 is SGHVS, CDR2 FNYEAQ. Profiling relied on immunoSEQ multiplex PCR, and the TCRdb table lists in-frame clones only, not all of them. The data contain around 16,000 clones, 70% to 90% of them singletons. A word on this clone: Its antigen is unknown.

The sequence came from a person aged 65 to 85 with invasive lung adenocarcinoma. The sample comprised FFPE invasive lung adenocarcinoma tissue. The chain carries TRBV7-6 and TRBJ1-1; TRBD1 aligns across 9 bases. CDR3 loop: CASSPTTQGAGTEAFF. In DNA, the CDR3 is TGTGCCAGCAGCCCAACGACACAGGGGGCTGGGACTGAAGCTTTCTTT.